This TCR beta chain was sequenced for a study of OX40 agonist ivuxolimab in advanced cancers. Whole-study results and caveats: Some patients who did not respond also had low normalized T-cell clonal expansion.

The data were produced by immunoSEQ multiplex PCR, yet TCRdb's version contains in-frame clones alone and is incomplete. The sample carries tens of thousands of clones, approximately 89% recorded once. In its sample, this clone was seen once. Its antigen is not known. This clonotype originated in an adult with an advanced solid tumor such as melanoma, head and neck, liver or kidney cancer. This specimen was CD4+ or CD8+ T cells sorted from blood, taken in a trial of the OX40 agonist ivuxolimab.

CDR3 coding DNA: TGTGCCAGCAGCGTAGAATCAGGGCTCTGGATAGATACGCAGTATTTT. Protein product: CASSVESGLWIDTQYF. The rearrangement uses TRBV9 and TRBJ2-3; D may be TRBD1 (5 bases). The CDR3 is 16 residues long. Per germline, CDR1 SGDLS and CDR2 YYNGEE. Trimming took off 0 bases at V and 5 bases at J, with 16 bases between the two ends.